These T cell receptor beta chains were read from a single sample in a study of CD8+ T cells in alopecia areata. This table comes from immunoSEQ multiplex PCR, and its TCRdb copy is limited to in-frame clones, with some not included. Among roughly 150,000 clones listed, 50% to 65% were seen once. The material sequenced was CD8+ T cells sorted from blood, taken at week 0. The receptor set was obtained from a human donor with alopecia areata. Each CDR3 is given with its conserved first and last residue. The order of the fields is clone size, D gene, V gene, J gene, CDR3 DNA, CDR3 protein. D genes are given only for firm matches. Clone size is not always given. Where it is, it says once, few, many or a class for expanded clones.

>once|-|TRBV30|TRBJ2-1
TGTGCCTGGAGTTTCAGCGTGAATGAGCAGTTCTTC
CAWSFSVNEQFF
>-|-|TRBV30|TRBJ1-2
TGTGCCTGGAGTCTTCCCCCCTTCGAGGGGCTTTATGGCTACACCTTC
CAWSLPPFEGLYGYTF
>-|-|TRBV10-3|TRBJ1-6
TGTGCCATCAGTGCGGGGGTAAATTCACCCCTCCACTTT
CAISAGVNSPLHF
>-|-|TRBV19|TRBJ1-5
TGTGCCAGTAGTGAGGTGGGGAGACTAATGCGAAATCAGCCCCAGCATTTT
CASSEVGRLMRNQPQHF
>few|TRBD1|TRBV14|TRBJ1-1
TGTGCCAGCAGCCAGGAGAGGACAGGAGCTTTCTTT
CASSQERTGAFF
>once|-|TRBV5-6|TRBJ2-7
TGTGCCAGCAGCGCCTGGGGCAATTCCTACGAGCAGTACTTC
CASSAWGNSYEQYF
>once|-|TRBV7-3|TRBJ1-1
TGTGCCAGCAGCTTAAGATCGGGGCACACTGAAGCTTTCTTT
CASSLRSGHTEAFF
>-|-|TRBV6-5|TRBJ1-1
TGTGCCAGCAGTCACTACCGACAGTTGAACACTGAAGCTTTCTTT
CASSHYRQLNTEAFF
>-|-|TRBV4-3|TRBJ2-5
TGCGCCAGCAGCCAAAGTTCCCAAGATGAAGAGACCCAGTACTTC
CASSQSSQDEETQYF
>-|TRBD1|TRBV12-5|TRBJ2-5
TGTGCTAGTGGTGCCTCGGGGACAGGGGAAGAGACCCAGTACTTC
CASGASGTGEETQYF
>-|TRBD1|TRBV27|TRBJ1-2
TGTGCCAGCAGTCCCGGGGGACAGGGATGGAAGTATGGCTACACCTTC
CASSPGGQGWKYGYTF
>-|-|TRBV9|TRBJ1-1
TGTGCCAGCAGCCCTTGGCGGGAGGAAGCTTTCTTT
CASSPWREEAFF
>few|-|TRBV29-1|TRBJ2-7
TGCAGCGTCACTGGGGCCCATGGTAGTCGGGATTACTACGAGCAGTACTTC
CSVTGAHGSRDYYEQYF
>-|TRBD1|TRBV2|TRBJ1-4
TGTGCCAGCAGCAACGACAGGGGAGGAACAACTAATGAAAAACTGTTTTTT
CASSNDRGGTTNEKLFF
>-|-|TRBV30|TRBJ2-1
TGTGCCTGGTCGGCAGGGATTGGCCAATATGAGCAGTTCTTC
CAWSAGIGQYEQFF
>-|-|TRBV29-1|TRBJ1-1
TGCAGCGTCGATGTAGGGAGGGGAGCTTTCTTT
CSVDVGRGAFF
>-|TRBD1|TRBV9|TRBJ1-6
TGTGCCAGCAGCGTAGGAGGGGGCGGAGATTCACCCCTCCACTTT
CASSVGGGGDSPLHF
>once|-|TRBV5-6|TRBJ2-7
TGTGCCAGCAGCCTGGAGGCGTCGTCCTACGAGCAGTACTTC
CASSLEASSYEQYF
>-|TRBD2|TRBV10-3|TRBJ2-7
TGTGCCATCAGTGAGGGGAGGGCCTCCTACGAGCAGTACTTC
CAISEGRASYEQYF
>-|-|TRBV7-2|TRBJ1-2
TGTGCCAGCAGCTTAGAGGGCAGGGCCTCAAACTATGGCTACACCTTC
CASSLEGRASNYGYTF
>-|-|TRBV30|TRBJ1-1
TGTGCCTGGAACGAGGGGCGGGGGAACACTGAAGCTTTCTTT
CAWNEGRGNTEAFF
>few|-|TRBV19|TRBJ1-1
TGTGCCAGTAGTCCATTGGGGGTCGGTGAAGCTTTCTTT
CASSPLGVGEAFF
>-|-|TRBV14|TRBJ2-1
TGTGCCAGCAGCCAAGCCTGGGGAACCTACAATGAGCAGTTCTTC
CASSQAWGTYNEQFF
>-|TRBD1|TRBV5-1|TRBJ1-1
TGCGCCAGCAGTACAAATACAGGGGTTGAAGCTTTCTTT
CASSTNTGVEAFF